This TCR beta chain stems from a study of OX40 agonist ivuxolimab in advanced cancers. General study points: Expanded clones belonging to CD8+ T cells outnumbered, on average, those of CD4+. Clonal expansion by week 6 occurred in CD4+ and CD8+ blood T cells (at 0.1 to 3.0 mg/kg).

A history of autoimmune disease or systemic immunosuppression excluded patients. Sampling times: baseline, cycle 4 day 1, cycle 7 day 1. About this clone: The antigen is undetermined.

CDR3 length equals 17 residues. Sequenced by immunoSEQ multiplex PCR; TCRdb stores in-frame clones only, minus some. The sample includes about 88,000 clones, approximately 85% of them seen just once. The rearrangement uses TRBV21-1 and TRBJ1-5. TRBV21-1 constitutes a pseudogene. The receptor comes from an adult with an advanced solid tumor such as melanoma, head and neck, liver or kidney cancer. This specimen consisted of CD4+ or CD8+ T cells sorted from blood, obtained in a trial of the OX40 agonist ivuxolimab. CDR3 sequence (DNA): TGTGCCAGCAGCAACCCTCCGAACGAAGGCTCAAATCAGCCCCAGCATTTT. Translated, it gives CASSNPPNEGSNQPQHF.